This T cell receptor (beta chain) was sequenced during a study of beta chain features in type 1 diabetes. Per germline, CDR1 SGDLS and CDR2 YYNGEE. The V and J ends lost 1 base and 2 bases respectively, with 8 bases between them. The CDR3 loop spans 14 amino acids. Study outcomes and limitations: Insertions were fewer and deletions more numerous at VDJ junctions in type 1 diabetes patients.

One heparinised blood draw averaging around 100 mL was given by each donor. Each sorted population was over 98% pure. The authors reverse transcribed all of the isolated RNA, so sequencing captured expressed TCRB transcripts. Sequencing of naive, central memory and regulatory T cell samples gave an average of about 3.7 million reads. Measured with immunoSEQ multiplex PCR; TCRdb has only the in-frame clones, and not every one. This table has 500,000 to 700,000 clones, about 16% appearing once. This clone was observed a few times. No antigen is known for it. What was sequenced was naive CD4+ T cells from blood. The rearrangement links TRBV9 to TRBJ2-3; possibly TRBD2 for D (5 bases). This TCR was sampled from a man between 18 and 29 years old in good health. Here the CDR3 reads CASSVNGDTDTQYF. As DNA, the CDR3 is TGTGCCAGCAGCGTAAACGGGGACACAGATACGCAGTATTTT.